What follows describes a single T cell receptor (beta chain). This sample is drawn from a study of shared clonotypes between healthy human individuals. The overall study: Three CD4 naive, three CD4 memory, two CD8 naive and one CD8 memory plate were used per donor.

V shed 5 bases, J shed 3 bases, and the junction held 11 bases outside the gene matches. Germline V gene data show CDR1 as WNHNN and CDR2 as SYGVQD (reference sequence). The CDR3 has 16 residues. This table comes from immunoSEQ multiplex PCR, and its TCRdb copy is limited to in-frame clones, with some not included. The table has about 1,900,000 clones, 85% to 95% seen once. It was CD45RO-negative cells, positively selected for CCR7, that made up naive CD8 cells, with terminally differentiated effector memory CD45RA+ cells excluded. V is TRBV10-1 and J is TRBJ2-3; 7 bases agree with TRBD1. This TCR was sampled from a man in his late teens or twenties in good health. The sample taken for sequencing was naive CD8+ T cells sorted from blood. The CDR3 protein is CASSRPGTEGTDTQYF. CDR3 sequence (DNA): TGCGCCAGCAGTCGGCCTGGGACAGAGGGTACAGATACGCAGTATTTT.